The text below deals with one T cell receptor beta chain. This sample is part of a study of blood T cell repertoires in COVID-19. The protocol was immunoSEQ multiplex PCR, while the TCRdb copy is restricted to in-frame clones and leaves out a portion. The table lists about 87,000 clones, approximately 79% of them singletons. The CDR3 covers 13 residues. Germline CDR1 is LNHDA and CDR2 is SQIVND (reference sequence). V shed 3 bases and J shed 2 bases, with 7 bases lying between them. The TCR was taken from a woman older than 75 with active or convalescent COVID-19. V and J are TRBV19 and TRBJ2-5; D gene uncertain. The sample comprised peripheral blood. CDR3 coding DNA: TGTGCCAGTAGTATGAGGCAGCAAGAGACCCAGTACTTC. It is translated as CASSMRQQETQYF. Supplemented by reference TRBV19 and TRBJ2-5, the full variable domain reads DGGITQSPKYLFRKEGQNVTLSCEQNLNHDAMYWYRQDPGQGLRLIYYSQIVNDFQKGDIAEGYSVSREKKESFPLTVTSAQKNPTAFYLCASSMRQQETQYFGPGTRLLVL.